This TCR beta chain was identified during a study of T cell responses to AZD1222 COVID-19 vaccine. Notes on the study in general: Repertoires were sampled only after the peak T cell response.

Of note for this clone: Its target is unknown.

The CDR3 is made up of 14 amino acids. With 8 bases removed from V and 5 bases from J, the gap between germline ends came to 15 bases. Germline V lookup: CDR1 MDHEN, CDR2 SYDVKM. Repertoires were generated with immunoSEQ multiplex PCR, while TCRdb's copy carries only in-frame clones and drops some. The table lists over 110,000 clones, 92% of them singletons. The clonotype comes from an adult in good health. Sample: peripheral blood, taken on day 0 of AZD1222 vaccination. J is TRBJ2-2 and V is TRBV28; D is undetermined. CDR3 in DNA: TGTGCCAGCGTTACGGGTGGGGTTACCGGGGAGCTGTTTTTT. It codes for CASVTGGVTGELFF.